Only a few counts were recorded for the clone carrying this T cell receptor beta chain. This specimen belongs to a study of patients and donors after allogeneic stem cell transplantation. Germline loops: CDR1 MNHEY, CDR2 SVGAGI. The V and J ends lost 4 bases and 10 bases respectively, with 19 bases between them. The CDR3 length is 14 residues. TCRdb itself ran the RT-PCR reads through MiXCR, one entry per CDR3 protein. The sample shows some 200,000 distinct CDR3 sequences, about 40% of them seen only once. This receptor was taken from a human donor who was either an allogeneic HSCT recipient or a stem cell or donor lymphocyte infusion donor (not recorded which). It is not recorded whose cells these are; they may come from a transplant donor. The V and J genes are TRBV6-5 and TRBJ1-2, with D maybe TRBD1 (5 bases). Sequences were obtained from blood, either unsorted or a sorted T cell fraction (not recorded which). In nucleotides, the CDR3 is TGTGCCAGCAGTTGGGGCGGTGGGTCAAGCGACTACACCTTC. Residues: CASSWGGGSSDYTF.